This T cell receptor (beta chain) emerged from a study of long-term antiretroviral therapy in people with HIV. Germline CDR1 reads WNHNN; CDR2 reads SYGVQD (reference sequence). Trimming left V 3 bases short and J 6 bases short, with 11 bases between. The CDR3 consists of 14 residues. The authors ran the immunoSEQ assay, v3.0, at survey level. The data were produced by immunoSEQ multiplex PCR, yet TCRdb's version contains in-frame clones alone and is incomplete. This sample has more than 25,000 clones, with 70% to 90% found just once. Points from the study as a whole: The study found narrower CDR3 length ranges in HIV repertoires than in controls. ART adherence was not documented, and neither viral resistance nor therapy changes had any data.

Turning to this clone: The antigen remains undetermined.

At least two post-ART and at least one pre-ART PBMC sample were available for each donor. The V and J genes are TRBV10-1 and TRBJ2-2, with a possible D match to TRBD2 (5 bases). The TCR sequence derives from a man aged 50 to 59 with HIV. The source was unsorted PBMCs, collected 3.2 years before starting antiretroviral therapy. CDR3 in amino acids: CASSDTGGAGELFF. The CDR3 DNA follows: TGCGCCAGCAGTGATACTGGAGGCGCCGGGGAGCTGTTTTTT.